The rows below give T cell receptor beta chains drawn from one sample of a study of shared clonotypes between healthy human individuals. Produced via immunoSEQ multiplex PCR; TCRdb's table is partial and in-frame only. The sample includes 2 million to 2.5 million clones, approximately 93% of them seen just once. Sequencing used naive CD4+ T cells from PBMCs. These TCRs come from a man aged 18 to 29 in good health. Some clones in this sample may be carry-over from other donors' samples. The CDR3 runs from the conserved cysteine through the conserved F or W. The order of the fields is CDR3 protein, CDR3 DNA, V gene, D gene, clone size, J gene. The D gene is left open where the match is weak. Size values are once, few and many counts, or a class for expanded clones, and some rows have none.

CDR3aa: CASSPPWGTDTQYF; CDR3nt: TGTGCCAGCTCACCACCGTGGGGCACAGATACGCAGTATTTT; v_gene: TRBV18; d_gene: .; abundance: .; j_gene: TRBJ2-3
CDR3aa: CATSRRTSGSYEQYF; CDR3nt: TGTGCCACCAGCAGGAGGACTAGCGGCTCCTACGAGCAGTACTTC; v_gene: TRBV15; d_gene: TRBD2; abundance: .; j_gene: TRBJ2-7
CDR3aa: CAISEGKGLMDEQFF; CDR3nt: TGTGCCATCAGTGAGGGGAAGGGGTTAATGGATGAGCAGTTCTTC; v_gene: TRBV10-3; d_gene: .; abundance: .; j_gene: TRBJ2-1
CDR3aa: CASSLYLSGGQETQYF; CDR3nt: TGTGCCAGCAGTTTATATTTGTCGGGGGGGCAAGAGACCCAGTACTTC; v_gene: TRBV27; d_gene: TRBD2; abundance: .; j_gene: TRBJ2-5
CDR3aa: CASSVVLLGQVNTEAFF; CDR3nt: TGTGCCAGCAGCGTAGTTTTATTGGGGCAGGTGAACACTGAAGCTTTCTTT; v_gene: TRBV9; d_gene: .; abundance: .; j_gene: TRBJ1-1
CDR3aa: CASSGQGGSTEAFF; CDR3nt: TGTGCCAGCAGTGGACAGGGTGGGAGCACTGAAGCTTTCTTT; v_gene: TRBV2; d_gene: TRBD1; abundance: few; j_gene: TRBJ1-1
CDR3aa: CASSLSRSDEQFF; CDR3nt: TGTGCCAGCAGCTTAAGCAGGTCGGATGAGCAGTTCTTC; v_gene: TRBV11-2; d_gene: .; abundance: .; j_gene: TRBJ2-1
CDR3aa: CASSLWGLDGELFF; CDR3nt: TGTGCCAGCAGCTTATGGGGGCTTGACGGGGAGCTGTTTTTT; v_gene: TRBV7-9; d_gene: .; abundance: .; j_gene: TRBJ2-2
CDR3aa: CASGLDRLEFNTGELFF; CDR3nt: TGTGCTAGTGGTTTGGATCGGTTAGAGTTCAACACCGGGGAGCTGTTTTTT; v_gene: TRBV12-5; d_gene: .; abundance: .; j_gene: TRBJ2-2
CDR3aa: CASRRDRGAYEQYF; CDR3nt: TGTGCCAGCAGGCGGGACAGGGGAGCCTACGAGCAGTACTTC; v_gene: TRBV6-6; d_gene: TRBD1; abundance: .; j_gene: TRBJ2-7
CDR3aa: CASSRTRGIEEKLFF; CDR3nt: TGTGCCAGCAGCCGAACCAGGGGGATAGAGGAAAAACTGTTTTTT; v_gene: TRBV7-2; d_gene: TRBD1; abundance: .; j_gene: TRBJ1-4
CDR3aa: CASSLAGTGEGNTIYF; CDR3nt: TGCGCCAGCAGCTTGGCCGGGACAGGTGAAGGAAACACCATATATTTT; v_gene: TRBV5-1; d_gene: TRBD1; abundance: .; j_gene: TRBJ1-3
CDR3aa: CASSETQGQALYNEQFF; CDR3nt: TGTGCCAGCAGCGAAACCCAGGGGCAGGCGCTCTACAATGAGCAGTTCTTC; v_gene: TRBV9; d_gene: .; abundance: .; j_gene: TRBJ2-1
CDR3aa: CASSLEGGLVDVSYNEQFF; CDR3nt: TGTGCCAGCAGCTTAGAGGGGGGACTAGTGGACGTCTCCTACAATGAGCAGTTCTTC; v_gene: TRBV7-3; d_gene: TRBD2; abundance: once; j_gene: TRBJ2-1
CDR3aa: CASTPGKNTGELFF; CDR3nt: TGCGCCAGCACCCCAGGTAAGAACACCGGGGAGCTGTTTTTT; v_gene: TRBV10-1; d_gene: .; abundance: .; j_gene: TRBJ2-2
CDR3aa: CASRALAGAHNEQFF; CDR3nt: TGTGCCAGCAGGGCCCTAGCGGGAGCCCATAATGAGCAGTTCTTC; v_gene: TRBV11-2; d_gene: TRBD2; abundance: .; j_gene: TRBJ2-1
CDR3aa: CASSPQAGVSYNEQFF; CDR3nt: TGCGCCAGCAGCCCCCAAGCGGGAGTCTCCTACAATGAGCAGTTCTTC; v_gene: TRBV5-1; d_gene: TRBD2; abundance: once; j_gene: TRBJ2-1
CDR3aa: CASSSRYGTDNSPLHF; CDR3nt: TGTGCCAGCAGCTCGCGGTACGGGACTGATAATTCACCCCTCCACTTT; v_gene: TRBV7-9; d_gene: .; abundance: .; j_gene: TRBJ1-6
CDR3aa: CASKPLRLVVYF; CDR3nt: TGCGCCAGCAAGCCCTTGAGGTTAGTTGTGTACTTC; v_gene: TRBV10-1; d_gene: .; abundance: .; j_gene: TRBJ2-7
CDR3aa: CASSPGDEQYF; CDR3nt: TGTGCCAGCTCACCCGGGGACGAGCAGTACTTC; v_gene: TRBV18; d_gene: .; abundance: .; j_gene: TRBJ2-7
CDR3aa: CASISTQGGYNQPQHF; CDR3nt: TGTGCCAGCATTTCGACCCAAGGGGGATACAATCAGCCCCAGCATTTT; v_gene: TRBV28; d_gene: .; abundance: .; j_gene: TRBJ1-5
CDR3aa: CASSARTSGREQYF; CDR3nt: TGTGCCAGCAGCGCGAGGACTAGCGGGAGAGAGCAGTACTTC; v_gene: TRBV9; d_gene: TRBD2; abundance: .; j_gene: TRBJ2-7
CDR3aa: CASSLGRQDNEQFF; CDR3nt: TGTGCCAGCAGCTTAGGACGGCAGGACAATGAGCAGTTCTTC; v_gene: TRBV7-8; d_gene: .; abundance: .; j_gene: TRBJ2-1
CDR3aa: CASSQDSTGELFF; CDR3nt: TGCGCCAGCAGCCAAGACAGCACCGGGGAGCTGTTTTTT; v_gene: TRBV10-1; d_gene: .; abundance: .; j_gene: TRBJ2-2
CDR3aa: CASSSPQGNTEAFF; CDR3nt: TGTGCCAGCAGTTCCCCGCAGGGGAACACTGAAGCTTTCTTT; v_gene: TRBV6-5; d_gene: .; abundance: .; j_gene: TRBJ1-1
CDR3aa: CASSRDGSNEKLFF; CDR3nt: TGTGCCAGCTCCCGGGACGGGAGTAATGAAAAACTGTTTTTT; v_gene: TRBV18; d_gene: .; abundance: once; j_gene: TRBJ1-4
CDR3aa: CAISGGLAGLNNEQFF; CDR3nt: TGTGCCATCAGTGGGGGACTAGCGGGATTGAACAATGAGCAGTTCTTC; v_gene: TRBV10-3; d_gene: TRBD2; abundance: .; j_gene: TRBJ2-1
CDR3aa: CASSPGGQPYTDTQYF; CDR3nt: TGTGCCAGCAGCCCTGGGGGACAGCCATACACAGATACGCAGTATTTT; v_gene: TRBV7-8; d_gene: TRBD1; abundance: .; j_gene: TRBJ2-3
CDR3aa: CASSAVFAGSTDTQYF; CDR3nt: TGTGCCAGCAGCGCCGTCTTTGCGGGAAGCACAGATACGCAGTATTTT; v_gene: TRBV9; d_gene: .; abundance: .; j_gene: TRBJ2-3
CDR3aa: CAWRERGNSYEQYF; CDR3nt: TGTGCCTGGAGGGAGCGGGGGAATAGCTACGAGCAGTACTTC; v_gene: TRBV30; d_gene: TRBD2; abundance: .; j_gene: TRBJ2-7
CDR3aa: CASRPRVRGGNEQFF; CDR3nt: TGTGCCAGCAGACCCAGGGTAAGAGGAGGCAATGAGCAGTTCTTC; v_gene: TRBV28; d_gene: .; abundance: .; j_gene: TRBJ2-1
CDR3aa: CASSLDRDQPQHF; CDR3nt: TGTGCCAGCAGCCTCGACAGGGATCAGCCCCAGCATTTT; v_gene: TRBV7-8; d_gene: TRBD1; abundance: .; j_gene: TRBJ1-5
CDR3aa: CASSLEGLGGNEQFF; CDR3nt: TGCGCCAGCAGCTTGGAAGGCCTGGGGGGCAATGAGCAGTTCTTC; v_gene: TRBV5-1; d_gene: .; abundance: .; j_gene: TRBJ2-1
CDR3aa: CASSYGQGYGYTF; CDR3nt: TGTGCCAGCAGTTATGGACAGGGCTATGGCTACACCTTC; v_gene: TRBV27; d_gene: TRBD1; abundance: .; j_gene: TRBJ1-2
CDR3aa: CASSQVLGTSGSGGTGELFF; CDR3nt: TGTGCCAGCAGCCAAGTCCTCGGGACTAGCGGATCCGGGGGCACCGGGGAGCTGTTTTTT; v_gene: TRBV4-2; d_gene: TRBD2; abundance: .; j_gene: TRBJ2-2
CDR3aa: CASSLSNRVGEQYF; CDR3nt: TGTGCCAGCAGTTTATCCAACAGGGTTGGCGAGCAGTACTTC; v_gene: TRBV27; d_gene: .; abundance: .; j_gene: TRBJ2-7
CDR3aa: CSARTGAHITF; CDR3nt: TGCAGTGCTAGAACAGGGGCCCATATCACCTTC; v_gene: TRBV20-1; d_gene: TRBD1; abundance: .; j_gene: TRBJ1-2
CDR3aa: CASGGYETQYF; CDR3nt: TGTGCCAGCGGGGGGTACGAGACCCAGTACTTC; v_gene: TRBV2; d_gene: .; abundance: .; j_gene: TRBJ2-5
CDR3aa: CASSASPGQVGGELFF; CDR3nt: TGCGCCAGCAGCGCGAGCCCGGGACAGGTGGGCGGGGAGCTGTTTTTT; v_gene: TRBV4-1; d_gene: TRBD1; abundance: .; j_gene: TRBJ2-2
CDR3aa: CASRRSGGTDTQYF; CDR3nt: TGTGCCAGCAGAAGATCAGGGGGTACAGATACGCAGTATTTT; v_gene: TRBV28; d_gene: TRBD1; abundance: .; j_gene: TRBJ2-3
CDR3aa: CASSWVYGYTF; CDR3nt: TGTGCCAGCAGTTGGGTCTATGGCTACACCTTC; v_gene: TRBV28; d_gene: .; abundance: .; j_gene: TRBJ1-2
CDR3aa: CASSPTGGTSGRADNEQFF; CDR3nt: TGTGCCAGCAGCCCAACAGGGGGGACTAGCGGGAGGGCCGACAATGAGCAGTTCTTC; v_gene: TRBV7-9; d_gene: TRBD2; abundance: once; j_gene: TRBJ2-1
CDR3aa: CASSPKGLNYEQYF; CDR3nt: TGTGCCAGCAGCCCGAAAGGACTGAACTACGAGCAGTACTTC; v_gene: TRBV5-4; d_gene: .; abundance: .; j_gene: TRBJ2-7
CDR3aa: CASSPGQTQNTGELFF; CDR3nt: TGTGCCAGCAGTCCCGGACAGACCCAGAACACCGGGGAGCTGTTTTTT; v_gene: TRBV2; d_gene: .; abundance: once; j_gene: TRBJ2-2
CDR3aa: CASSTLMGLAGAETQYF; CDR3nt: TGTGCCAGTAGTACCCTCATGGGACTAGCGGGAGCGGAGACCCAGTACTTC; v_gene: TRBV19; d_gene: TRBD2; abundance: .; j_gene: TRBJ2-5
CDR3aa: CASSWTALGEQFF; CDR3nt: TGTGCCAGCAGCTGGACAGCTTTAGGTGAGCAGTTCTTC; v_gene: TRBV7-9; d_gene: .; abundance: once; j_gene: TRBJ2-1
CDR3aa: CASSHGYQETQYF; CDR3nt: TGTGCCAGCAGCCACGGGTACCAAGAGACCCAGTACTTC; v_gene: TRBV7-3; d_gene: .; abundance: .; j_gene: TRBJ2-5
CDR3aa: CSVEDIRGKGVTQYF; CDR3nt: TGCAGCGTTGAAGACATACGGGGTAAGGGTGTGACGCAGTATTTT; v_gene: TRBV29-1; d_gene: .; abundance: .; j_gene: TRBJ2-3
CDR3aa: CASSYAGDTGRSNQPQHF; CDR3nt: TGTGCCAGCAGTTACGCCGGGGACACCGGGAGGAGCAATCAGCCCCAGCATTTT; v_gene: TRBV28; d_gene: .; abundance: .; j_gene: TRBJ1-5